A single sample is the source of the 29 T cell receptor beta chains below, sequenced in a study of identical twins. TCRdb used MiXCR to reprocess the 5' RACE reads, holding one entry per CDR3 protein. The table shows about 200,000 distinct CDR3 sequences, with 6% to 9% occurring only once. These data were also reused for a study on yellow fever vaccine responses in identical twins.

The sequenced sample was memory (CD45RO+) T cells sorted from blood. The receptors originated from a woman under 30 in good health.

This clonotype was recorded a few times. CDR3 nucleotides: TGTGCCAGCAAAAGGGGGACTTCCTACAATGAGCAGTTCTTC. It yields the protein CASKRGTSYNEQFF. The chain is built from TRBV6-1 and TRBJ2-1; D may match TRBD1 or TRBD2 (6 bases each). The CDR3 extends over 14 amino acids. Germline values: CDR1 MNHNS, CDR2 SASEGT. V lost 7 bases to trimming and J lost 1 base, with 11 bases between them.

This clonotype has at least ten counts. This chain connects TRBV6-1 to TRBJ2-7; D is possibly TRBD1 (6 bases). Between the trimmed V and J ends, which lost 5 bases and 4 bases, there was a span of 12 bases. The CDR3 length is 13 residues. In germline, CDR1 is MNHNS, CDR2 SASEGT. The CDR3: CASSPLRGYEQYF. The CDR3 DNA follows: TGTGCCAGCAGTCCGCTTAGGGGGTACGAGCAGTACTTC.

This clonotype came up many times. V gene TRBV29-1 combines with J gene TRBJ2-1, with 12 nucleotides matching TRBD2. Germline V gene lookup returns CDR1 SQVTM and CDR2 ANQGSEA. V shed 6 bases and J 4 bases; nucleotides not matched to a gene: 4. The CDR3 runs to 14 residues. The CDR3 coding sequence is TGCAGCGTAAGGACTAGCGGGACTTACAATGAGCAGTTCTTC. Its translation is CSVRTSGTYNEQFF.

This sequence joins TRBV7-8 and TRBJ1-5; D may be TRBD1 (6 bases). The CDR3 sequence is 15 residues long. The germline V gene encodes CDR1 SGHVS and CDR2 FQNEAQ. V gave up 6 bases and J gave up 6 bases, with 18 bases separating them. This chain's CDR3 is CASSGTGRGIQPQHF. CDR3 in DNA: TGTGCCAGCAGTGGTACTGGGAGGGGGATTCAGCCCCAGCATTTT.

The genes are TRBV7-2 and TRBJ2-3, with D perhaps TRBD1 or TRBD2 (5 bases each). Trimming shortened V by 2 bases and J by 7 bases, and 16 bases separated the two germline ends. CDR1 and CDR2 (germline): SGHTA, FQGNSA. This CDR3 has 15 amino acids. This CDR3 is CASSLTIGASNTQYF. In DNA, the CDR3 is TGTGCCAGCAGCTTAACCATTGGGGCTAGCAATACGCAGTATTTT. Together with reference TRBV7-2 and TRBJ2-3, the CDR3 gives the full variable domain: GAGVSQSPSNKVTEKGKDVELRCDPISGHTALYWYRQSLGQGLEFLIYFQGNSAPDKSGLPSDRFSAERTGGSVSTLTIQRTQQEDSAVYLCASSLTIGASNTQYFGPGTRLTVL.

This clonotype was recorded many times. The chain couples TRBV4-3 to TRBJ1-2; D may be TRBD1 (5 bases). Per germline, CDR1 LGHNA and CDR2 YSLEER. CDR3 length: 14 amino acids. V dropped 1 base and J dropped 7 bases, with 13 bases sitting between them. As DNA, the CDR3 is TGCGCCAGCAGCCAAGTCGGGGGAACGGGTGGCTACACCTTC. It yields the protein CASSQVGGTGGYTF.

As for this clonotype: A junction end diverges from the germline sequence, so it may reflect a read error. The chain couples TRBV7-7 to TRBJ2-2; D ambiguous. The CDR3 loop spans 14 amino acids. Germline V lookup: CDR1 SSHAT, CDR2 FNYEAQ (reference sequence). The CDR3 region is CASRPTTNTGELFF. The CDR3 region has the DNA TGTGCTAGCAGGCCCACTACGAACACCGGGGAGCTGTTTTTT.

The sample holds many counts of this clonotype. This rearrangement joins TRBV7-3 to TRBJ2-7; 10 bases match TRBD1. The trim removed 2 bases at V and 2 bases at J, leaving 0 bases unmatched. Germline loops: CDR1 SGHTA, CDR2 FQGTGA. The CDR3 totals 14 residues. For the CDR3, the DNA is TGTGCCAGCAGCTTAGACAGGGGGCCCTACGAGCAGTACTTC. This sequence encodes CASSLDRGPYEQYF.

V and J are TRBV3-1 and TRBJ1-6; TRBD1 matches at 10 bases. The CDR3 sequence is 15 residues long. Germline CDR1 LGHDT, CDR2 YNNKEL (reference sequence). Trimming cost V 4 bases and J 7 bases; bases outside gene matches: 4. CDR3 protein: CASSLGTGDNSPLHF. DNA for the CDR3: TGTGCCAGCAGCCTCGGGACAGGGGACAATTCACCCCTCCACTTT.

This clonotype was counted ten times or more. The gene calls are TRBV12-3 or TRBV12-4 and TRBJ1-5; D may be TRBD1 (5 bases). The CDR3 loop spans 13 amino acids. Trimming removed 6 bases from V and 7 bases from J, with 13 bases in between. The DNA of the CDR3 is TGTGCCAGCAGCCAACAGCAGGGCCAGCCCCAGCATTTT. It yields the protein CASSQQQGQPQHF.

This clonotype was seen repeatedly, ten times or more. The chain couples TRBV29-1 to TRBJ1-2; 7 bases align to TRBD1. The CDR3 consists of 14 residues. Germline V gene lookup returns CDR1 SQVTM and CDR2 ANQGSEA. With 4 bases clipped from V and 3 bases from J, the junction kept 8 bases outside the gene matches. The CDR3 loop reads CSVGTTGTDYGYTF. DNA of the CDR3: TGCAGCGTTGGAACGACCGGGACAGACTATGGCTACACCTTC.

For this clonotype: Mismatch with germline at one junction end may stem from a read error. V gene TRBV3-1 combines with J gene TRBJ2-1; 8 positions match TRBD2. Germline V gives CDR1 LGHDT, CDR2 YNNKEL (reference sequence). The CDR3 totals 14 residues. This CDR3 is CASTKGLVYDEQFF. The CDR3 nucleotides read TGTGCCAGCACCAAGGGACTAGTCTACGATGAGCAGTTCTTC.

This clonotype was seen many times. V and J are TRBV2 and TRBJ2-3; the match to TRBD1 covers 12 bases. From germline, CDR1 is SNHLY and CDR2 FYNNEI. CDR3 length: 17 amino acids. The V and J ends lost 6 bases and 3 bases, in that order; junction bases with no gene match: 10. The CDR3 bases are TGTGCCAGCAGCCCTCTCCGGGACAGGGGGCAGACAGATACGCAGTATTTT. Its translation: CASSPLRDRGQTDTQYF.

The J gene is TRBJ2-2, the V gene TRBV6-5; TRBD2 matches 11 bases. Looked up from germline, CDR1 is MNHEY and CDR2 is SVGAGI. CDR3 length: 16 residues. V shed 1 base, J shed 6 bases, and the junction held 4 bases outside the gene matches. DNA for the CDR3: TGTGCCAGCAGTTACTTTAGCGGGGGGGCTGCCGGGGAGCTGTTTTTT. Its protein is CASSYFSGGAAGELFF.

At least ten counts were recorded for this clonotype. The chain has TRBV12-3 or TRBV12-4 and TRBJ2-3; possible D gene TRBD2, 6 bases. The V gene lost 3 bases and the J gene lost 2 bases, with 9 bases spanning the gap. The CDR3 has 14 residues. CDR3 sequence (DNA): TGTGCCAGCAGTTTTCGGGGGACCACAGATACGCAGTATTTT. Protein: CASSFRGTTDTQYF.

The rearrangement joins TRBV24-1 to TRBJ2-2; D is uncertain. The CDR3 is made up of 14 amino acids. Trimming removed 2 bases at V and 5 bases at J, with 8 bases between. Looked up from germline, CDR1 is KGHDR and CDR2 is SFDVKD. The CDR3 DNA reads as TGTGCCACCAGTGATTCAATGGCGACCGGGGAGCTGTTTTTT. Its protein product is CATSDSMATGELFF.

This clonotype has more than one count but fewer than ten. The chain carries TRBV18 and TRBJ2-3; no definite D call. The CDR3 is 13 amino acids. Germline loops: CDR1 KGHSH, CDR2 LQKENI. V was cut by 3 bases and J by 6 bases, with 10 bases left in between. The CDR3: CASSPLTADTQYF. Written as DNA, the CDR3 is TGTGCCAGCTCACCCCTAACGGCCGATACGCAGTATTTT. The full variable domain, with the rest looked up from reference TRBV18 and TRBJ2-3, is NAGVMQNPRHLVRRRGQEARLRCSPMKGHSHVYWYRQLPEEGLKFMVYLQKENIIDESGMPKERFSAEFPKEGPSILRIQQVVRGDSAAYFCASSPLTADTQYFGPGTRLTVL.

The chain links TRBV20-1 to TRBJ1-1, with 11 bases matching TRBD1. Germline trimming cut 3 bases from V and 5 bases from J; bases unmatched to any gene: 5. Per germline, CDR1 DFQATT and CDR2 SNEGSKA (reference sequence). The CDR3 spans 14 residues. This chain's CDR3 is CSAREDRGHTEAFF. The CDR3 DNA sequence: TGCAGTGCTAGGGAGGACAGGGGGCATACTGAAGCTTTCTTT.

The chain combines TRBV6-1 with TRBJ1-1; no firm D call. Germline V gives CDR1 MNHNS, CDR2 SASEGT. The V gene lost 5 bases and the J gene lost 0 bases, with 7 bases spanning the gap. CDR3 length: 13 amino acids. CDR3 in amino acids: CASSPLMNTEAFF. The CDR3 nucleotides are TGTGCCAGCAGTCCCCTTATGAACACTGAAGCTTTCTTT.

This clonotype was seen at least ten times. The rearrangement links TRBV7-9 to TRBJ2-1; D is perhaps TRBD2 (5 bases). The V end lost 1 base, the J end lost 7 bases, and 14 bases lay between the germline ends. There are 15 residues in the CDR3. Germline V lookup: CDR1 SEHNR, CDR2 FQNEAQ (reference sequence). CDR3 residues: CASSLVGATLNEQFF. The CDR3, as DNA: TGTGCCAGCAGCTTAGTGGGAGCAACCCTAAATGAGCAGTTCTTC.

This clonotype was seen ten or more times. CDR3 region: CAIGPGVLPNTEAFF. The CDR3, as DNA: TGTGCCATCGGCCCGGGAGTACTTCCGAACACTGAAGCTTTCTTT. This chain joins TRBV10-3 and TRBJ1-1; the D is unclear. This CDR3 comprises 15 residues. Looked up from germline, CDR1 is ENHRY and CDR2 is SYGVKD. V was cut by 8 bases and J by 1 base, with 17 bases left in between.

This clonotype showed up just a few times. The V and J genes are TRBV6-5 and TRBJ1-3; D is unresolved. Trimming stripped 0 bases from V and 0 bases from J, with 9 bases between. Germline V gene data show CDR1 as MNHEY and CDR2 as SVGAGI. The length of the CDR3 is 16 residues. Here the CDR3 DNA reads TGTGCCAGCAGTTACTCGGGTTTTTTCTCTGGAAACACCATATATTTT. Translated, it gives CASSYSGFFSGNTIYF.

This clonotype was seen repeatedly, ten times or more. The chain links TRBV29-1 to TRBJ2-7, with D possibly TRBD2 on 5 matching bases. The CDR3 runs to 13 residues. V gave up 7 bases and J gave up 7 bases, with 20 bases separating them. The germline V gene encodes CDR1 SQVTM and CDR2 ANQGSEA. The CDR3 region is CSAHRPGLREQYF. CDR3 sequence (DNA): TGCAGCGCCCACCGGCCAGGACTGAGAGAGCAGTACTTC.

V and J are TRBV11-2 and TRBJ2-7, with TRBD2 identical over 11 bases. V was pared by 0 bases and J by 4 bases, with 8 bases of the junction left unmatched. The germline V gene has CDR1 SGHAT and CDR2 FQNNGV. The CDR3 sequence is 17 residues long. The CDR3 DNA is TGTGCCAGCAGCTTAGATCCCCGACTAGCGGGATTGTACGAGCAGTACTTC. This translates into CASSLDPRLAGLYEQYF.

This clonotype came up many times. The V call is TRBV27, the J call TRBJ1-6; D might be TRBD1 (5 bases). The V end lost 7 bases, the J end lost 7 bases, and 17 bases lay between the germline ends. The CDR3 runs 15 residues. Germline lookup yields CDR1 MNHEY and CDR2 SMNVEV (reference sequence). DNA for the CDR3: TGTGCCAGCACCCCCGTGGGGGACGAGAATTCACCCCTCCACTTT. The encoded protein is CASTPVGDENSPLHF.

This clonotype has more than one count but fewer than ten. J is TRBJ2-3 and V is TRBV4-3; D gene ambiguous. Deletions cut 0 bases from V and 2 bases from J, with 6 bases between. This CDR3 is built from 14 residues. Germline V lookup: CDR1 LGHNA, CDR2 YSLEER. In DNA form, the CDR3 reads TGCGCCAGCAGCCAAGAGGGCTACACAGATACGCAGTATTTT. It encodes CASSQEGYTDTQYF.

This clonotype was seen more than once but under ten times. This CDR3 is CSATLAGGPYEQYF. CDR3 sequence (DNA): TGCAGTGCCACACTAGCGGGAGGGCCCTACGAGCAGTACTTC. The chain combines TRBV20-1 with TRBJ2-7; 13 bases are a match to TRBD2. Germline CDR1 is DFQATT and CDR2 is SNEGSKA (reference sequence). This CDR3 spans 14 amino acids. The V gene end was trimmed by 6 bases and the J gene end by 2 bases; junction bases not matched to a gene: 4.

The sample holds a few counts of this clonotype. This chain joins TRBV3-1 and TRBJ2-1; 10 nucleotides agree with TRBD2. Looked up from germline, CDR1 is LGHDT and CDR2 is YNNKEL (reference sequence). The CDR3 length is 15 residues. V shed 6 bases, J shed 10 bases, and the junction held 12 bases outside the gene matches. The CDR3 spells CASRPSGGAIREQFF. Written as DNA, the CDR3 is TGTGCCAGCAGACCGAGCGGGGGGGCTATAAGAGAGCAGTTCTTC.

The chain joins TRBV18 to TRBJ2-3; no definite D call. V gave up 0 bases and J gave up 4 bases, with 8 bases separating them. Germline V gene data show CDR1 as KGHSH and CDR2 as LQKENI. The CDR3 covers 14 residues. DNA for the CDR3: TGTGCCAGCTCACCACCGTTTGATGCAGATACGCAGTATTTT. Translating gives CASSPPFDADTQYF.